This TCR beta chain was sequenced during a study of blood T cell repertoires in COVID-19. Clones were read by immunoSEQ multiplex PCR, and TCRdb kept only the in-frame ones, dropping some. The sample yields about 210,000 clones, more than 70% seen once. Germline V gene lookup returns CDR1 SGDLS and CDR2 YYNGEE. V was trimmed by 0 bases and J by 4 bases, leaving 16 bases between them. The CDR3 runs to 16 residues. The specimen was peripheral blood. The receptor comes from a human donor in a cohort sampled during active COVID-19. The chain carries TRBV9 and TRBJ1-1; D is possibly TRBD1 (5 bases). The DNA for the CDR3 is TGTGCCAGCAGCGTAGTCTGGGGGGGGGAAGGCACTGAAGCTTTCTTT. Protein sequence: CASSVVWGGEGTEAFF.